The present TCR beta chain was sequenced within a study of Tregs in tolerant kidney transplant recipients. Trimming left V 5 bases short and J 1 base short, with 5 bases between. The CDR3 loop spans 12 amino acids. Germline CDR1 and CDR2: MNHEY and SMNVEV (reference sequence). As concerns this clone: Its specificity is unknown.

Study observations and caveats: Few patients were studied, so findings need validation in larger groups.

The data were produced by immunoSEQ multiplex PCR, yet TCRdb's version contains in-frame clones alone and is incomplete. The sample lists tens of thousands of clones, under 95% occurring once. Recipients received nonmyeloablative bone marrow transplants from related graft donors, with transient mixed chimerism. Thawed PBMCs were FACS-sorted into unstimulated CD4+CD25+CD127- regulatory T cells, CD4+CD25- non-regulatory cells, CD4 and CD8 cells. The receptor was derived from a human patient who received a combined kidney and bone marrow transplant. The graft donor may have contributed some T cells. This chain links TRBV27 with TRBJ1-1; no definite D call. The sequencing used CD4+ T cells from blood (PBMCs), collected 12 months after the transplant. The CDR3 sequence is CASSAGNTEAFF. As DNA, the CDR3 is TGTGCCAGCAGTGCAGGGAACACTGAAGCTTTCTTT.